A selection of T cell receptor beta chains follows, all from one sample in a study of CD8+CD57+ T cells in acquired aplastic anemia. Using its own MiXCR run on the reads, TCRdb lists one record per CDR3 protein. The repertoire includes under 500,000 distinct CDR3 sequences, over 25% of them detected once, and 0.7% to 1% sits in the top ten. The sequencing sample was made of sorted CD4+, CD8+, or CD8+CD57+ T cells (not recorded which) from PBMCs. These receptors were collected from a human donor with aplastic anemia. The CDR3 runs from the conserved cysteine through the conserved F or W.

TRBV12-3/TRBV12-4	CASSFSVGGSPLHF
TRBV20-1	CSAEDSSNSPLHF
TRBV12-3/TRBV12-4	CASSLAQGTSGGHTF
TRBV24-1	CATSTGGVGNGQFF
TRBV11-1	CASSPHELGHEQFF
TRBV27	CASSPQGAPGANVLTF
TRBV9	CASSATPDPGNTIYF
TRBV5-1	CASSSDRGLYGYTF
TRBV19	CASSARLRDEQFF
TRBV2	CASSEGVSGETQYF
TRBV7-3	CASSLRVGGELFF